The next 22 T cell receptor beta chains were all read from a single sample in a study of blood T cell repertoires in COVID-19. TCRdb's table, derived via immunoSEQ multiplex PCR, lists solely in-frame clones and lacks some. The sample comprises 250,000 or so clones, more than 75% of which are singletons, and about 8.6% rests with the top ten. The sequencing sample was made of peripheral blood. These receptors came from a man between 35 and 55 years old with active or convalescent COVID-19.

The chain combines TRBV10-2 with TRBJ1-2, with D uncertain. Trimming cost V 0 bases and J 5 bases, with 13 bases left between them. The CDR3 has 15 residues. The germline CDR1 and CDR2 sequences are WSHSY and SAAADI. In DNA form, the CDR3 reads TGCGCCAGCAGTGAGTCGTCAGATACGGGATATGGCTACACCTTC. As protein: CASSESSDTGYGYTF.

The V and J genes are TRBV9 and TRBJ2-1; the match to TRBD2 covers 10 bases. The germline V gene has CDR1 SGDLS and CDR2 YYNGEE. Losses at the gene ends were 4 bases for V and 10 bases for J; bases not matched to a gene: 14. This CDR3 has 16 residues. CDR3: CASSLRTSGSTGEQFF. The CDR3 coding sequence is TGTGCCAGCAGCCTCCGGACTAGCGGTTCTACTGGAGAGCAGTTCTTC.

The chain joins TRBV12-3 or TRBV12-4 to TRBJ2-1; D call uncertain. CDR3 size: 13 residues. Between the trimmed V and J ends, which lost 1 base and 4 bases, there was a span of 5 bases. The CDR3 protein is CASSLVAYNEQFF. CDR3 in DNA: TGTGCCAGCAGTTTAGTTGCGTACAATGAGCAGTTCTTC.

The chain carries TRBV5-6 and TRBJ2-2, with D perhaps matching TRBD2 (6 bases). From germline, CDR1 is SGHDT and CDR2 YYEEEE. The CDR3 spans 16 residues. V shed 4 bases and J shed 0 bases, with 13 bases lying between them. The CDR3 loop reads CASSDRRGSNTGELFF. CDR3 DNA: TGTGCCAGCAGCGATCGGAGGGGATCGAACACCGGGGAGCTGTTTTTT.

This clone was detected only a few times. This chain links TRBV20-1 with TRBJ2-1, with D unclear. The V and J ends lost 3 bases and 9 bases respectively, with 12 bases between them. In germline, CDR1 is DFQATT, CDR2 SNEGSKA (reference sequence). The CDR3 spans 12 residues. The CDR3: CSASKSLGEQFF. The CDR3 DNA follows: TGCAGTGCTAGTAAGTCACTTGGTGAGCAGTTCTTC.

The V and J genes are TRBV3-1 (or the pseudogene TRBV3-2) and TRBJ2-7, with TRBD2 matching over 9 bases. V trimming: 1 base; J trimming: 5 bases; junction bases outside the gene matches: 9. In germline, CDR1 is LGHDT, CDR2 YNNKEL (reference sequence). The CDR3 has 16 amino acids. The CDR3 protein is CASSQVLGLAIHEQYF. The CDR3 DNA reads TGTGCCAGCAGCCAAGTCCTTGGACTAGCGATACACGAGCAGTACTTC.

This chain uses TRBV6-4 with TRBJ1-1; 8 nucleotides match TRBD1. The CDR3 totals 15 residues. In germline, CDR1 is MRHNA, CDR2 SNTAGT. V lost 0 bases to trimming and J lost 7 bases; unmatched junction nucleotides: 7. CDR3 nucleotides: TGTGCCAGCAGTGACTCGCCAGACAGGGGCATTGAAGCTTTCTTT. Translated, it gives CASSDSPDRGIEAFF.

V gene TRBV5-4 combines with J gene TRBJ2-1; no firm D call. CDR3 length: 12 amino acids. Trimming cost V 0 bases and J 5 bases, with 3 bases left between them. Germline CDR1 is SGHNT and CDR2 is YYREEE (reference sequence). DNA of the CDR3: TGTGCCAGCAGCTTGGGGCACAATGAGCAGTTCTTC. This gives the protein CASSLGHNEQFF. The full variable domain, with the rest looked up from reference TRBV5-4 and TRBJ2-1, is ETGVTQSPTHLIKTRGQQVTLRCSSQSGHNTVSWYQQALGQGPQFIFQYYREEENGRGNFPPRFSGLQFPNYSSELNVNALELDDSALYLCASSLGHNEQFFGPGTRLTVL.

This chain links TRBV3-1 (or the pseudogene TRBV3-2) with TRBJ1-1, with D perhaps TRBD1 (5 bases). The germline gives CDR1 LGHDT, CDR2 YNNKEL (reference sequence). The CDR3 extends over 12 amino acids. Trimming took off 3 bases at V and 6 bases at J, with 8 bases between the two ends. CDR3 region: CASSHYRSEAFF. The CDR3 nucleotides read TGTGCCAGCAGCCACTACAGGTCTGAAGCTTTCTTT.

The rearrangement links TRBV12-3 or TRBV12-4 to TRBJ2-1; a possible D gene is TRBD2 (6 bases). The germline V and J ends were trimmed by 4 bases and 8 bases, with 12 bases remaining between them. The CDR3 is 13 residues long. The DNA for the CDR3 is TGTGCCAGCAGTTCGGACTACCTCGATGAGCAGTTCTTC. It codes for CASSSDYLDEQFF.

This chain uses TRBV29-1 with TRBJ2-7, with TRBD2 matching over 10 bases. Germline V CDR1 and CDR2: SQVTM, ANQGSEA. V trimming: 5 bases; J trimming: 4 bases; junction bases outside the gene matches: 5. The CDR3 consists of 13 residues. This CDR3 reads CSVLAGEKYEQYF. DNA of the CDR3: TGCAGCGTTCTAGCGGGAGAGAAGTACGAGCAGTACTTC.

The rearrangement uses TRBV6-5 and TRBJ1-1; 8 bases map to TRBD1. V shed 6 bases and J 7 bases; nucleotides not matched to a gene: 7. CDR3 length: 13 residues. Germline V gene data show CDR1 as MNHEY and CDR2 as SVGAGI. The CDR3 loop is CASSTSRGLEAFF. The CDR3 coding sequence is TGTGCCAGCAGCACGAGCAGGGGGCTTGAAGCTTTCTTT.

The chain employs TRBV10-1 and TRBJ2-5, with D unresolved. The CDR3 spans 17 residues. Trimming removed 9 bases at V and 0 bases at J, with 23 bases between. CDR1 is WNHNN and CDR2 is SYGVQD in the germline V gene (reference sequence). DNA for the CDR3: TGCGCCAGACCCGAACTGGTAACGCTGCTTTACCAAGAGACCCAGTACTTC. Residues: CARPELVTLLYQETQYF.

The chain employs TRBV12-5 and TRBJ1-4, with TRBD1 as a possible D gene (6 bases). CDR3 length equals 14 residues. Trimming cost V 7 bases and J 0 bases, with 9 bases left between them. Germline V gene sequence: CDR1 LGHNT, CDR2 FRNRAP. CDR3 sequence (DNA): TGTGCTAGTGTTGCAGGGGCAACTAATGAAAAACTGTTTTTT. Residues: CASVAGATNEKLFF.

This clone was seen only a few times. V and J are TRBV6-2 or TRBV6-3 and TRBJ2-2; D ambiguous. The CDR3 extends over 13 amino acids. The germline V and J ends were trimmed by 5 bases and 7 bases, with 11 bases remaining between them. Germline loops: CDR1 MNHEY, CDR2 SVGEGT. CDR3 sequence: CASSTLVVGELFF. In DNA, the CDR3 is TGTGCCAGCAGTACTCTAGTGGTCGGGGAGCTGTTTTTT.

The genes are TRBV1 and TRBJ1-6. TRBV1 is shown as a pseudogene. The CDR3 runs 17 residues. The CDR3 DNA follows: TGCACCAGCAGCCAAGGGGGGGGTGGCTCCTATAATTCACCCCTCCACTTT. It encodes CTSSQGGGGSYNSPLHF.

The chain employs TRBV5-4 and TRBJ2-2, with 9 nucleotides matching TRBD1. Trimming cost V 4 bases and J 0 bases; bases outside gene matches: 1. The CDR3 has 15 amino acids. CDR1 and CDR2 (germline): SGHNT, YYREEE (reference sequence). CDR3 DNA: TGTGCCAGCAGCCGGGACAGGGCGAACACCGGGGAGCTGTTTTTT. It is translated as CASSRDRANTGELFF.

The rearrangement links TRBV5-4 to TRBJ2-3, with 8 nucleotides matching TRBD2. Germline trimming cut 0 bases from V and 6 bases from J; bases unmatched to any gene: 9. The CDR3 covers 16 residues. From germline, CDR1 is SGHNT and CDR2 YYREEE (reference sequence). The CDR3 loop reads CASSLGLQTGGDTQYF. CDR3 sequence (DNA): TGTGCCAGCAGCTTGGGACTTCAAACGGGAGGGGATACGCAGTATTTT.

In this sample, this clone turned up once. The V gene is TRBV6-1, the J gene TRBJ2-2; 7 bases are shared with TRBD2. The ends lost 3 bases at V and 6 bases at J; junction bases unmatched: 7. The CDR3 length is 15 residues. From germline, CDR1 is MNHNS and CDR2 SASEGT. Written as DNA, the CDR3 is TGTGCCAGCAGTGAGCTCACTAGCGAGGCCGGGGAGCTGTTTTTT. As protein: CASSELTSEAGELFF.

The chain combines TRBV10-3 with TRBJ2-5, with D possibly matching TRBD1 (6 bases). The CDR3 is 15 amino acids. The ends were cut back, 6 bases at V and 5 bases at J, with 19 bases in the middle. Looked up from germline, CDR1 is ENHRY and CDR2 is SYGVKD. CDR3 in amino acids: CAISATTQGGETQYF. In DNA form, the CDR3 reads TGTGCCATCAGCGCCACGACACAGGGTGGGGAGACCCAGTACTTC.

The chain joins TRBV19 to TRBJ2-2, with TRBD2 identical over 12 bases. CDR1 and CDR2 (germline): LNHDA, SQIVND (reference sequence). Trimming removed 0 bases from V and 6 bases from J; junction bases left unmatched: 11. The CDR3 spans 19 residues. The CDR3 DNA follows: TGTGCCAGTAGTATAGAGGCTAGCGGGAGGGCCTATTTTTCCGGGGAGCTGTTTTTT. Protein product: CASSIEASGRAYFSGELFF.

The V and J genes are TRBV13 and TRBJ1-4, with TRBD1 matching 8 bases. This CDR3 has 14 amino acids. Germline-derived CDR1 and CDR2 are PRHDT and FYEKMQ (reference sequence). The J segment lost 10 bases and the V segment lost 5 bases, leaving 9 bases of the junction unmatched. The CDR3 DNA follows: TGTGCCAGCAGCCCAGGACAGGGCTTCGGAAAACTGTTTTTT. Protein: CASSPGQGFGKLFF.